A selection of T cell receptor beta chains follows, all from one sample in a study of cytomegalovirus exposure and HLA in healthy donors. TCRdb keeps only in-frame clones here, not all; method: immunoSEQ multiplex PCR. The table has tens of thousands of clones, 80% seen once. The sequenced sample consisted of PBMCs. The receptors come from a man aged 45 to 65 in good health and CMV-seropositive. CDR3s include the opening cysteine and the closing phenylalanine or tryptophan. A D gene is named only where the DNA matches it firmly. Where a row states a size, it is once, few, many or the class of an expanded clone; other rows omit it.

v_gene,d_gene,abundance,j_gene,CDR3nt,CDR3aa
TRBV6-5,-,-,TRBJ1-1,TGTGCCAGCAGTTACTCGATGTACAGCACTGAAGCTTTCTTT,CASSYSMYSTEAFF
TRBV27,TRBD1,-,TRBJ1-1,TGTGCCAGCAGCCAGGACAGGGGGATGAACACTGAAGCTTTCTTT,CASSQDRGMNTEAFF
TRBV5-6,-,once,TRBJ2-5,TGTGCCAGCAGCTTAATAGAAGAGACCCAGTACTTC,CASSLIEETQYF
TRBV10-3,-,-,TRBJ2-2,TGTGCCATCAGTGAAGGCCCTAGGGGGGGCGGGGAGCTGTTTTTT,CAISEGPRGGGELFF
TRBV11-2,TRBD2,-,TRBJ2-3,TGTGCCAGCAGCTTGGTCACGGGAGGCTTCACAGATACGCAGTATTTT,CASSLVTGGFTDTQYF
TRBV30,TRBD1,-,TRBJ2-7,TGTGCTTGCGTGACAGGGAACTCCTACGAGCAGTACTTC,CACVTGNSYEQYF
TRBV11-1,-,-,TRBJ2-3,TGTGCCAGCAGCTCCGACAGTCTAGGCGCAGATACGCAGTATTTT,CASSSDSLGADTQYF
TRBV6-6,-,-,TRBJ2-2,TGTGCCAGCAGTTATCCCCCATCCGGGGAGCTGTTTTTT,CASSYPPSGELFF
TRBV10-1,TRBD2,-,TRBJ2-1,TGCGCCAGCAGTGTCCCTACTCGGGAGGGCCTAGACGATGAGCAGTTCTTC,CASSVPTREGLDDEQFF
TRBV7-6,-,-,TRBJ2-7,TGTGCCAGCAGCCCCAGGGGAAGCCAGGGCTACGGGCAGTACTTC,CASSPRGSQGYGQYF
TRBV2,TRBD2,-,TRBJ2-1,TGTGCCAGGGGACTAGCAAACTACAATGAGCAGTTCTTC,CARGLANYNEQFF
TRBV6-1,-,-,TRBJ1-5,TGTGCCAGCAGTGGGGCCGGATCTTCTCTGGAGCCCCAGCATTTT,CASSGAGSSLEPQHF
TRBV30,TRBD1,-,TRBJ1-2,TGTGCCTGGAGTACACCACCGACAGGGAATGGCGGCTACACCTTC,CAWSTPPTGNGGYTF
TRBV29-1,-,-,TRBJ2-5,TGCAGCGTTGCGGGGGTGAAAGAGACCCAGTACTTC,CSVAGVKETQYF
TRBV5-1,-,-,TRBJ1-1,TGCGCCAGCAGCCCCGAGGCGGGCACTGAAGCTTTCTTT,CASSPEAGTEAFF
TRBV7-9,-,few,TRBJ2-1,TGTGCCAGCAGCCGGGACTACAATGAGCAGTTCTTC,CASSRDYNEQFF
TRBV5-1,TRBD2,-,TRBJ2-1,TGCGCCAGCAGCTCTATTAGGCTAGCGGGAGGGGGTGAGCAGTTCTTC,CASSSIRLAGGGEQFF
TRBV28,TRBD2,-,TRBJ2-7,TGTGCCAGCAGTTCCTATAGCGGGAACTCCTACGAGCAGTACTTC,CASSSYSGNSYEQYF
TRBV11-2,-,-,TRBJ2-1,TGTGCCAGCAGTCATCTAATCCCCTACAATGAGCAGTTCTTC,CASSHLIPYNEQFF
TRBV11-2,-,-,TRBJ2-3,TGTGCCAGCAGCTTAGGATGGCGGCAGACCACAGATACGCAGTATTTT,CASSLGWRQTTDTQYF
TRBV27,TRBD1,-,TRBJ2-1,TGTGCCAGCAGTAACTACCGGGACAGGGTCCATGAGCAGTTCTTC,CASSNYRDRVHEQFF
TRBV9,-,-,TRBJ2-3,TGTGCCAGCAGCGTAGCAGGGCAGGGGTCCACAGATACGCAGTATTTT,CASSVAGQGSTDTQYF
TRBV7-8,-,-,TRBJ2-4,TGTGCCAGCAGCCCTCGGACAGCACTAGCCAAAAACATTCAGTACTTC,CASSPRTALAKNIQYF
TRBV27,TRBD1,-,TRBJ2-6,TGTGCCAGCAGTTTGGCAGGGGGCCCTGGGGCCAACGTCCTGACTTTC,CASSLAGGPGANVLTF
TRBV4-1,-,-,TRBJ2-7,TGCGCCAGCAACCAAGGACTAAATGGGGCCTACGAGCAGTACTTC,CASNQGLNGAYEQYF
TRBV30,-,-,TRBJ1-3,TGTGCCTGGAGTGGTGAGAATCTTGGAAACACCATATATTTT,CAWSGENLGNTIYF
TRBV14,TRBD2,-,TRBJ2-1,TGTGCCAGCAGCTCGCCGGCTGGGACTAGTAATTTCGATGAGCAGTTCTTC,CASSSPAGTSNFDEQFF
TRBV7-2,TRBD2,-,TRBJ2-7,TGTGCCAGCAGGTTAGCGGGAGGCTCCTACGAGCAGTACTTC,CASRLAGGSYEQYF
TRBV18,TRBD2,-,TRBJ2-5,TGTGCCAGCTCACTGCCGGGGGGCCAAGAGACCCAGTACTTC,CASSLPGGQETQYF
TRBV19,TRBD1,-,TRBJ1-5,TGTGCCAGTACTATGGTAGGGGGCCACCAGCCCCAGCATTTT,CASTMVGGHQPQHF
TRBV23-1,-,-,TRBJ1-2,TGCGCCAGCAGTCCGACAACGTCAGGGGCGACTCTCTATGGCTACACCTTC,CASSPTTSGATLYGYTF
TRBV9,-,-,TRBJ2-2,TGTGCCAGCAGCGTAGGTCAGAACCCCACCGGGGAGCTGTTTTTT,CASSVGQNPTGELFF
TRBV15,TRBD2,few,TRBJ2-4,TGTGCCACCAGCAGAGATCGGGGGGTCAGGAACATTCAGTACTTC,CATSRDRGVRNIQYF
TRBV5-1,-,-,TRBJ2-1,TGCGCCAGCAGCCCGGGCGGGTCCTACAATGAGCAGTTCTTC,CASSPGGSYNEQFF
TRBV6-1,-,-,TRBJ1-2,TGTGCCAGCAGTCCAGGCGCCTATGGCTACACCTTC,CASSPGAYGYTF
TRBV29-1,TRBD1,-,TRBJ2-5,TGCAGCGTTGTGCGCCAAGGACAGGGGGCCGAGACCCAGTACTTC,CSVVRQGQGAETQYF
TRBV2,-,-,TRBJ1-2,TGTGCCAGCAGTGCTACACAGACAGGTACCGGAATCACTAACTATGGCTACACCTTC,CASSATQTGTGITNYGYTF
TRBV7-6,-,once,TRBJ2-7,TGTGCCAGCAGCCCCCGGACAGTCCCGACCTACGAGCAGTACTTC,CASSPRTVPTYEQYF
TRBV27,-,-,TRBJ2-3,TGTGCCAGCAGTTTATCCACGGGAAATACGCAGTATTTT,CASSLSTGNTQYF
TRBV18,-,-,TRBJ1-1,TGTGCCAGCTCACCTACCTTACAGACCATGAACACTGAAGCTTTCTTT,CASSPTLQTMNTEAFF
TRBV15,-,-,TRBJ2-1,TGTGCCACCAGCCCCACAGCGGCCCCGGGGTACAATGAGCAGTTCTTC,CATSPTAAPGYNEQFF
TRBV14,TRBD2,-,TRBJ2-1,TGTGCCAGCAGGGGAGTGGCTAGCGGGACTAATGAGCAGTTCTTC,CASRGVASGTNEQFF
TRBV27,TRBD2,-,TRBJ2-5,TGTGCCAGCAGTTATATGATAGCGGGAGGCCAAGAGACCCAGTACTTC,CASSYMIAGGQETQYF
TRBV18,-,-,TRBJ2-7,TGTGCCAGCTCACCCTCCGGAACAGGGTTTCCATACGAGCAGTACTTC,CASSPSGTGFPYEQYF
TRBV5-1,TRBD2,-,TRBJ2-1,TGCGCCAGCAGCGTGGGCGGGCCCTCGGGGGGCAATGAGCAGTTCTTC,CASSVGGPSGGNEQFF
TRBV5-1,TRBD1,-,TRBJ2-4,TGCGCCAGCAGCTTGGTGGACAGGGAGGACATTCAGTACTTC,CASSLVDREDIQYF
TRBV5-4,TRBD2,few,TRBJ2-3,TGTGCCAGCAGCACGGATCGACTAGCGGGAGGTTACAGCACAGATACGCAGTATTTT,CASSTDRLAGGYSTDTQYF
TRBV11-2,-,-,TRBJ2-3,TGTGCCAGCAGCTTAGCGATAGTCGGGAGTGGAGATACGCAGTATTTT,CASSLAIVGSGDTQYF
TRBV12-5,-,-,TRBJ1-3,TGTGCTAGTGCCATGACAGTCTCTGGAAACACCATATATTTT,CASAMTVSGNTIYF